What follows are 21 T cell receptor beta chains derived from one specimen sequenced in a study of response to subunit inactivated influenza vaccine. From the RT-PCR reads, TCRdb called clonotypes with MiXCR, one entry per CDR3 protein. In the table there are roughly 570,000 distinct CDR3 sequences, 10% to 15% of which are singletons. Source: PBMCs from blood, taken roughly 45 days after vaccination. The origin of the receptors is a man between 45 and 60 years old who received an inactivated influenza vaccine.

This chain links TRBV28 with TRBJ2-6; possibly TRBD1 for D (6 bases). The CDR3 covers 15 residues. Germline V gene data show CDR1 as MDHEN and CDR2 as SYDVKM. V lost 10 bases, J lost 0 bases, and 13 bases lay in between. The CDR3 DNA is TGTGCCACAGGGGATCTCGGCTCTGGGGCCAACGTCCTGACTTTC. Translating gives CATGDLGSGANVLTF.

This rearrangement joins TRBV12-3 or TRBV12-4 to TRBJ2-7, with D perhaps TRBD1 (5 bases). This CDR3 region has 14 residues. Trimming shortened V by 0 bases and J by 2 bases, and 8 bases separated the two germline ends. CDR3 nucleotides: TGTGCCAGCAGTTTAGCCGTGGACACCTACGAGCAGTACTTC. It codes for CASSLAVDTYEQYF.

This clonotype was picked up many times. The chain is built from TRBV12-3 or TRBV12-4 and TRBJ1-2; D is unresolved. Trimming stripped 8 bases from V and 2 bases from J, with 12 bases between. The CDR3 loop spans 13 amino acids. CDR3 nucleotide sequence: TGTGCCAGCGCACAGATCCAAAACTATGGCTACACCTTC. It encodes CASAQIQNYGYTF.

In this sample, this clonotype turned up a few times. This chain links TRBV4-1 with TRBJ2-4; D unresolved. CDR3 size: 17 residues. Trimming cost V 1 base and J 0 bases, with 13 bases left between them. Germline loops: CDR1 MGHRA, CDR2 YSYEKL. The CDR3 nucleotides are TGCGCCAGCAGCCAAGGTTACAGCCGGCTAGCCAAAAACATTCAGTACTTC. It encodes CASSQGYSRLAKNIQYF.

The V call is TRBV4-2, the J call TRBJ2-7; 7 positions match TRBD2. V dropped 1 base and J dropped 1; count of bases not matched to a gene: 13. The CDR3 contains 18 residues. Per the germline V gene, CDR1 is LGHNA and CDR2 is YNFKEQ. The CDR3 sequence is CASSQGRREGPWSYEQYF. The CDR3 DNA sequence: TGTGCCAGCAGCCAAGGAAGGAGGGAGGGGCCGTGGTCCTACGAGCAGTACTTC.

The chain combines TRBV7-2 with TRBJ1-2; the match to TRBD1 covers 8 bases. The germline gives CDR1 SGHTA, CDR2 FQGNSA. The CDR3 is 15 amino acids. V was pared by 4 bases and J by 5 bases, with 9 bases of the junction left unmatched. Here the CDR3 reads CASSSLQGAVYGYTF. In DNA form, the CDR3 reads TGTGCCAGCAGCTCGCTTCAGGGGGCTGTATATGGCTACACCTTC.

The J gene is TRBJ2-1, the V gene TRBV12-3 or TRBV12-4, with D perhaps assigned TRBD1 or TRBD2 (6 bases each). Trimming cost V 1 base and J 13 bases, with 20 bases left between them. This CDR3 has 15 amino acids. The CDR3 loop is CASSLGGASPGDQFF. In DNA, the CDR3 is TGTGCCAGCAGTTTAGGGGGGGCGTCACCTGGGGATCAGTTCTTC.

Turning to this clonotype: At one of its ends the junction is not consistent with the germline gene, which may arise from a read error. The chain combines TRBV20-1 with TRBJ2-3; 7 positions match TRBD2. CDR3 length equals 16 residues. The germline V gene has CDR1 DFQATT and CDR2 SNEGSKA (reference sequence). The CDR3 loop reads CCARGPAKAGADTQYF. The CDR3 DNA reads TGCTGTGCTAGAGGCCCCGCGAAGGCGGGAGCAGATACGCAGTATTTT.

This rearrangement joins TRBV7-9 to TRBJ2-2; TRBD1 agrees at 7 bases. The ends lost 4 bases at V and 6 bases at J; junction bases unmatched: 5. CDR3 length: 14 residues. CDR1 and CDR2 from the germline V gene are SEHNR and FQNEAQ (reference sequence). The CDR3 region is CASSYTGDPGELFF. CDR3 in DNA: TGTGCCAGCAGCTACACAGGGGACCCCGGGGAGCTGTTTTTT.

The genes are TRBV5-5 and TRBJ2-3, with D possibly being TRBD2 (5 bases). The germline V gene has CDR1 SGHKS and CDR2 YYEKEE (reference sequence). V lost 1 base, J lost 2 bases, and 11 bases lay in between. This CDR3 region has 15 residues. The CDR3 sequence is CASSLLPGYTDTQYF. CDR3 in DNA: TGTGCCAGCAGCTTGCTCCCGGGATACACAGATACGCAGTATTTT. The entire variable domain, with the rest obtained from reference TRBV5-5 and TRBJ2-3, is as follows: DAGVTQSPTHLIKTRGQQVTLRCSPISGHKSVSWYQQVLGQGPQFIFQYYEKEERGRGNFPDRFSARQFPNYSSELNVNALLLGDSALYLCASSLLPGYTDTQYFGPGTRLTVL.

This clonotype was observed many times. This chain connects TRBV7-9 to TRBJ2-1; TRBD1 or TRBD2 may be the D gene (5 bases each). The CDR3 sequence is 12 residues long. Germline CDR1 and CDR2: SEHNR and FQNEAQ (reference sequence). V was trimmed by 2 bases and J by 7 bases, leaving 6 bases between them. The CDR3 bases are TGTGCCAGCAGCTTATGGGGGAATGAGCAGTTCTTC. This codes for CASSLWGNEQFF.

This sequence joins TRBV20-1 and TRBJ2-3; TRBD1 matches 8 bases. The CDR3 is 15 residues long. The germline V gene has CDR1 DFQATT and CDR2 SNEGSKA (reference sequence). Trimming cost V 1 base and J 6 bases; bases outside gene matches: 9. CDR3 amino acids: CSARVSRQGWDTQYF. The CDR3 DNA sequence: TGCAGTGCTAGAGTTTCAAGACAGGGGTGGGATACGCAGTATTTT.

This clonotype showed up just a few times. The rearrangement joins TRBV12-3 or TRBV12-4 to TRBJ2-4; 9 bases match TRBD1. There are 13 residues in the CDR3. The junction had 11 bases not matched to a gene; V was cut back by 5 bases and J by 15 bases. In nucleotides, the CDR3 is TGTGCCAGCAGTCCCCAGGGACAGGGCGTTCGGTACTTC. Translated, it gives CASSPQGQGVRYF.

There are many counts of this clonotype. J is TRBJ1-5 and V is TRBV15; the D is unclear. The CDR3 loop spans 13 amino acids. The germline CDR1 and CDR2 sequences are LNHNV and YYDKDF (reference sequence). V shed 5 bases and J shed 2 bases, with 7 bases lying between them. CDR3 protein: CATSVEGNQPQHF. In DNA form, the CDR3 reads TGTGCCACCAGCGTGGAGGGCAATCAGCCCCAGCATTTT.

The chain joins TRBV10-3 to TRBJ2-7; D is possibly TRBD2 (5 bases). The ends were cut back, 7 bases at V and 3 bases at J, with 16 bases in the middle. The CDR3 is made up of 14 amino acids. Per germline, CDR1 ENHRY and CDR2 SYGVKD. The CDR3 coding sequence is TGTGCCATCACCCGGTCAGCGGATTTCTACGAGCAGTACTTC. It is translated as CAITRSADFYEQYF.

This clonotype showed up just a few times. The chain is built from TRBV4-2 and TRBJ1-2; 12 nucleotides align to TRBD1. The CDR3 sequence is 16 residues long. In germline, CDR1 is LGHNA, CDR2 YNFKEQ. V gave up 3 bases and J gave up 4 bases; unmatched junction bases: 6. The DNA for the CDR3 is TGTGCCAGCAGCCAGACAGGGACAGGGGGCATCTATGGCTACACCTTC. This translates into CASSQTGTGGIYGYTF.

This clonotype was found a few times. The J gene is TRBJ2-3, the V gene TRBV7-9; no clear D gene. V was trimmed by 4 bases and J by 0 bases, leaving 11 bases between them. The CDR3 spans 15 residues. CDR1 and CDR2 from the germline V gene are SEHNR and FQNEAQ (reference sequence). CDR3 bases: TGTGCCAGCAGCTCCCCGATGGCTAGCACAGATACGCAGTATTTT. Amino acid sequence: CASSSPMASTDTQYF.

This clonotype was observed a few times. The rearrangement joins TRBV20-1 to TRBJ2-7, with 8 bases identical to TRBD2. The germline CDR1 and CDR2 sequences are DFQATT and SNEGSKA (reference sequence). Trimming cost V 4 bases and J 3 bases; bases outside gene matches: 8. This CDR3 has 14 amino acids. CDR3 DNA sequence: TGCAGTGCTAACCTCGGGGGGGCCCTCTACGAGCAGTACTTC. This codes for CSANLGGALYEQYF.

CDR3 sequence (DNA): TGTGCCAGCCCAAAAATCAACTACGGGAGAATCAGACCCGGCTACACCTTC. Translated: CASPKINYGRIRPGYTF. The chain combines TRBV11-2 with TRBJ1-2; D unresolved. Germline V gene data show CDR1 as SGHAT and CDR2 as FQNNGV. V shed 8 bases and J shed 8 bases, with 30 bases lying between them. CDR3 size: 17 residues.

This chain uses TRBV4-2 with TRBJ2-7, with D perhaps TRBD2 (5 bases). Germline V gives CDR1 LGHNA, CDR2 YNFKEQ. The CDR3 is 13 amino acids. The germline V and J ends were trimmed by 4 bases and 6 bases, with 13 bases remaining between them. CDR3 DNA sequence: TGTGCCAGCAGCCCTGGGTTTGGAGGCGAGCAGTACTTC. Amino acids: CASSPGFGGEQYF.

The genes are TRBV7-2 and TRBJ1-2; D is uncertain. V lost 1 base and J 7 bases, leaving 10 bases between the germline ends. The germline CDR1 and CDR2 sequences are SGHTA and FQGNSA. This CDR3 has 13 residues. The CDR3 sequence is CASSLGAVSGYTF. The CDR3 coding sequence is TGTGCCAGCAGCTTAGGGGCAGTCTCTGGCTACACCTTC. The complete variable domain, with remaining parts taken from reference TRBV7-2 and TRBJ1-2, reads GAGVSQSPSNKVTEKGKDVELRCDPISGHTALYWYRQSLGQGLEFLIYFQGNSAPDKSGLPSDRFSAERTGGSVSTLTIQRTQQEDSAVYLCASSLGAVSGYTFGSGTRLTVV.